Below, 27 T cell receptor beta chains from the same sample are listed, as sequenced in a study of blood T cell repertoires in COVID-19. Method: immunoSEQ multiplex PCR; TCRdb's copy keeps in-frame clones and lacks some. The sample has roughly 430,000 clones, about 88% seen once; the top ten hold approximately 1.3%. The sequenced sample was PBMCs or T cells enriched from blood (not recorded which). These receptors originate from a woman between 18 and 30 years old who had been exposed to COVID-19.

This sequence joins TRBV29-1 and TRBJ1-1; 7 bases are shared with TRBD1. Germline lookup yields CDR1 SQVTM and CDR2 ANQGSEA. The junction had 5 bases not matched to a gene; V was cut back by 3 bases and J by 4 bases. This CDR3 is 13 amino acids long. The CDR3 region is CSVDGQAGTEAFF. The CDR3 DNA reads TGCAGCGTTGACGGACAGGCGGGCACTGAAGCTTTCTTT.

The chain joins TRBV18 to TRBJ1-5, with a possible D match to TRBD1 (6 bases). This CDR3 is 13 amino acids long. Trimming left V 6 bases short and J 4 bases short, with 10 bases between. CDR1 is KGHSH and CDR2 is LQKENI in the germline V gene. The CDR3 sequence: CASSLQGNQPQHF. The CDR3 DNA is TGTGCCAGCTCGCTGCAGGGGAATCAGCCCCAGCATTTT.

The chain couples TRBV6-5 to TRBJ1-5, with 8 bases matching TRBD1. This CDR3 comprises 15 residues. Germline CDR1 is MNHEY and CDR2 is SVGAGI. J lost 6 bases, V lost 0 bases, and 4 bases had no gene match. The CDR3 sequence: CASSYSRQGSQPQHF. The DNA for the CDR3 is TGTGCCAGCAGTTACTCGAGACAGGGGAGTCAGCCCCAGCATTTT.

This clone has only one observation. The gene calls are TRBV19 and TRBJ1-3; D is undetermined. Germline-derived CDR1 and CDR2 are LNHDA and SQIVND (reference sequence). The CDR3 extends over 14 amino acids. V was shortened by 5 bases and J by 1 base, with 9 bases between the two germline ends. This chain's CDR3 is CASSAGSSGNTIYF. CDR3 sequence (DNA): TGTGCCAGTAGTGCGGGTTCTTCTGGAAACACCATATATTTT.

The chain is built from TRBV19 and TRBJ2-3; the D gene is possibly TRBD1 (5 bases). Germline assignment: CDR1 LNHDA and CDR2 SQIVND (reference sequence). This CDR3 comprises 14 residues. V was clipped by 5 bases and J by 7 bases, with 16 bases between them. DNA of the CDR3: TGTGCCAGTAGTGAGACGCACTCAGGGAATACGCAGTATTTT. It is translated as CASSETHSGNTQYF.

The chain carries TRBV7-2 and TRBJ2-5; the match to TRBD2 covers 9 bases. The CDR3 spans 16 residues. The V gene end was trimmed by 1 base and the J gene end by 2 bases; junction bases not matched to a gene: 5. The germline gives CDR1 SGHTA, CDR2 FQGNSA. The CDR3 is CASSLVAAGGQETQYF. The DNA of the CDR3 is TGTGCCAGCAGCTTAGTTGCGGCGGGGGGGCAAGAGACCCAGTACTTC.

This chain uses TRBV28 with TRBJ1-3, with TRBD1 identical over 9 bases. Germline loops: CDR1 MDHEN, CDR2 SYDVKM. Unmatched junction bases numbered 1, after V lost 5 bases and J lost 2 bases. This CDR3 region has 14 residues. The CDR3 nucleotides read TGTGCCAGCAGTACAGGGGGCACTGGAAACACCATATATTTT. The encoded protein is CASSTGGTGNTIYF.

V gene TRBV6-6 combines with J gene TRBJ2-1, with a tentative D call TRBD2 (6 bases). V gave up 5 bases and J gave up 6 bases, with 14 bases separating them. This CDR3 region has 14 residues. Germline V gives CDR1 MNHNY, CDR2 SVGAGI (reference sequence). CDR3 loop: CASSDRDFLNEQFF. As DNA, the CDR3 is TGTGCCAGCAGTGACCGGGACTTCCTCAATGAGCAGTTCTTC.

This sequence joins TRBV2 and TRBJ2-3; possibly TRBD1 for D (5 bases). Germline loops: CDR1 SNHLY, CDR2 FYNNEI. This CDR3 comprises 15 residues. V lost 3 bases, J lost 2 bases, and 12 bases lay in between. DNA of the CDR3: TGTGCCAGCAGTGAGGGTAGGGGCCTCACAGATACGCAGTATTTT. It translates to CASSEGRGLTDTQYF.

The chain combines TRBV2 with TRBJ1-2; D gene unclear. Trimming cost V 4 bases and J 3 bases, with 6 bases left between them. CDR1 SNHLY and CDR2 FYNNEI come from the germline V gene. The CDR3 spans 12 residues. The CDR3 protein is CASSAGDYGYTF. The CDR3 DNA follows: TGTGCCAGCAGTGCTGGAGACTATGGCTACACCTTC.

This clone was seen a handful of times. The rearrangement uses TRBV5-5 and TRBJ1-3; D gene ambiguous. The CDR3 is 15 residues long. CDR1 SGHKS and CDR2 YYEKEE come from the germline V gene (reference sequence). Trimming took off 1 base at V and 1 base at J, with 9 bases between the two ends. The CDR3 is CASSLTSGSGNTIYF. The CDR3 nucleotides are TGTGCCAGCAGCTTGACCTCGGGGTCTGGAAACACCATATATTTT.

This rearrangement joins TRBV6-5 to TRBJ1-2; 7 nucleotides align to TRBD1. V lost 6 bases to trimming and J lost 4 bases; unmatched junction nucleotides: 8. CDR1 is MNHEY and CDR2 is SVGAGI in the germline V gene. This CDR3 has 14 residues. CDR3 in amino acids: CASRLGTDGYGYTF. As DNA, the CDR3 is TGTGCCAGCAGGCTCGGGACAGACGGCTATGGCTACACCTTC.

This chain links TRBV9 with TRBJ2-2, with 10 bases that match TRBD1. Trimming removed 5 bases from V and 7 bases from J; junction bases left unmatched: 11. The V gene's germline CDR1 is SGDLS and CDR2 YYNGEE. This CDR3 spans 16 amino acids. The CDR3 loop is CASRDGTGEEGGELFF. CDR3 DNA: TGTGCCAGCAGAGACGGGACAGGGGAGGAGGGCGGGGAGCTGTTTTTT.

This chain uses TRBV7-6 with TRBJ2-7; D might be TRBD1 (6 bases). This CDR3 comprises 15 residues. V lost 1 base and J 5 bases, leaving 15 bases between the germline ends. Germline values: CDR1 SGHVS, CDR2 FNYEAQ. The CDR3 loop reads CASSLEELGGNEQYF. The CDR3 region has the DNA TGTGCCAGCAGCTTAGAGGAACTAGGGGGTAACGAGCAGTACTTC.

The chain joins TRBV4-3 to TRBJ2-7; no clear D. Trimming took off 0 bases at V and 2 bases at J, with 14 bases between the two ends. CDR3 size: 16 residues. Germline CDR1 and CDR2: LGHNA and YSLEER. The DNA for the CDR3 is TGCGCCAGCAGCCAAGATTGGGCTCAGTCGACCTACGAGCAGTACTTC. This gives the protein CASSQDWAQSTYEQYF.

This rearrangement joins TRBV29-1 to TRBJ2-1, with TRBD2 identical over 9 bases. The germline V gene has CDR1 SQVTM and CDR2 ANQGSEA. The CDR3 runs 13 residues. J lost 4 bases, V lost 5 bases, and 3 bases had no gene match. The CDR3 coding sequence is TGCAGCGTTAGAGCGGGGGGATACAATGAGCAGTTCTTC. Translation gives CSVRAGGYNEQFF.

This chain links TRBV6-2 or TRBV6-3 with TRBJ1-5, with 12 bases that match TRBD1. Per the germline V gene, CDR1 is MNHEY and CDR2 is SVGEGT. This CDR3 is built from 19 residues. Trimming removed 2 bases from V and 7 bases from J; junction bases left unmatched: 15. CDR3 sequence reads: CASSYPKPGQGATGQPQHF. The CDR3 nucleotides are TGTGCCAGCAGTTACCCCAAACCGGGACAGGGGGCGACAGGACAGCCCCAGCATTTT.

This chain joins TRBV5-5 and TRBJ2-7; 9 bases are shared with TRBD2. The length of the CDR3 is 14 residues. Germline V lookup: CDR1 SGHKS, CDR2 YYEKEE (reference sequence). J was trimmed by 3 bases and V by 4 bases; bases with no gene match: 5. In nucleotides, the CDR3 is TGTGCCAGCAGCAATAGCGGGAGAGGCTACGAGCAGTACTTC. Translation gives CASSNSGRGYEQYF.

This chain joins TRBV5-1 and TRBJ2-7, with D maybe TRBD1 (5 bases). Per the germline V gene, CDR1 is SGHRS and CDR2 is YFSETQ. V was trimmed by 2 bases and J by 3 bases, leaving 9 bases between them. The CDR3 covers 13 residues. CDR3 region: CASSLRGYYEQYF. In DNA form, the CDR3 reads TGCGCCAGCAGCTTAAGGGGATACTACGAGCAGTACTTC.

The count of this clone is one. CDR3 bases: TGTGCCTGTACGGGAGGGGACGGCTACACCTTC. This translates into CACTGGDGYTF. This chain connects TRBV7-2 to TRBJ1-2; possibly TRBD1 for D (5 bases). V lost 11 bases, J lost 8 bases, and 15 bases lay in between. The CDR3 extends over 11 amino acids. Germline V gene sequence: CDR1 SGHTA, CDR2 FQGNSA.

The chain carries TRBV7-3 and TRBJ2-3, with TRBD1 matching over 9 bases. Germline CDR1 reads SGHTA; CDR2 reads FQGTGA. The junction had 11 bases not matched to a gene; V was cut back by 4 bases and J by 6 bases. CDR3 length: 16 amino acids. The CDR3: CASSYGGGTGLDTQYF. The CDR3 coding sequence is TGTGCCAGCAGCTATGGGGGTGGGACAGGGTTGGATACGCAGTATTTT.

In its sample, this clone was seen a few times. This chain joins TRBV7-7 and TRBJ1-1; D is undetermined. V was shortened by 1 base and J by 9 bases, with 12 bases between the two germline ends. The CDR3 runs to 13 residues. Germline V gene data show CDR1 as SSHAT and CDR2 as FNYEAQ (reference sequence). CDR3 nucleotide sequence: TGTGCCAGCAGCTTAGAGATGACAACAAAAGCTTTCTTT. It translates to CASSLEMTTKAFF.

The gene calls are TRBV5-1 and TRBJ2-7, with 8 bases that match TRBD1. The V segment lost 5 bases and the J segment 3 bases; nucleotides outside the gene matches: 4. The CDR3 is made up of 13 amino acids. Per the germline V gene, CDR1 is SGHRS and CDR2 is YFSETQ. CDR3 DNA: TGCGCCAGCAGGACAGGGGAGAGCTACGAGCAGTACTTC. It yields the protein CASRTGESYEQYF.

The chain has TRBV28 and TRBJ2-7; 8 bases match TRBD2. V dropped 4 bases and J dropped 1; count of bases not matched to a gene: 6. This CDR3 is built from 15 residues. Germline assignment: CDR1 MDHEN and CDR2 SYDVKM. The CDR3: CASSSGGVESYEQYF. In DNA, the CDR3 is TGTGCCAGCAGTTCCGGGGGGGTGGAATCCTACGAGCAGTACTTC.

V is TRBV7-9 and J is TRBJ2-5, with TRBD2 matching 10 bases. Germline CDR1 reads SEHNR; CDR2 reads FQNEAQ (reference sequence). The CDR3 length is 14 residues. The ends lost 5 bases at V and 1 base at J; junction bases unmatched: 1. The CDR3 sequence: CASSPSGGQETQYF. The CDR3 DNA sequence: TGTGCCAGCAGCCCTAGCGGGGGCCAAGAGACCCAGTACTTC.

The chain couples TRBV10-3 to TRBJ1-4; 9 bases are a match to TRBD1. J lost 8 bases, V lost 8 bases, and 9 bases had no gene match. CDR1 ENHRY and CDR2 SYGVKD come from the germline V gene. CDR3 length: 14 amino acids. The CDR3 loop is CAIAAGQGGEKLFF. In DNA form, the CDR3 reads TGTGCCATCGCTGCGGGACAGGGAGGCGAAAAACTGTTTTTT.

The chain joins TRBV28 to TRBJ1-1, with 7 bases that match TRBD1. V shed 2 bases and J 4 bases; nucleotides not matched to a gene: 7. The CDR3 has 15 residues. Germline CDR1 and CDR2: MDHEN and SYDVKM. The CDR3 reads CASSLQRGLGTEAFF. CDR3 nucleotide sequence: TGTGCCAGCAGTTTACAGAGGGGGCTCGGCACTGAAGCTTTCTTT.